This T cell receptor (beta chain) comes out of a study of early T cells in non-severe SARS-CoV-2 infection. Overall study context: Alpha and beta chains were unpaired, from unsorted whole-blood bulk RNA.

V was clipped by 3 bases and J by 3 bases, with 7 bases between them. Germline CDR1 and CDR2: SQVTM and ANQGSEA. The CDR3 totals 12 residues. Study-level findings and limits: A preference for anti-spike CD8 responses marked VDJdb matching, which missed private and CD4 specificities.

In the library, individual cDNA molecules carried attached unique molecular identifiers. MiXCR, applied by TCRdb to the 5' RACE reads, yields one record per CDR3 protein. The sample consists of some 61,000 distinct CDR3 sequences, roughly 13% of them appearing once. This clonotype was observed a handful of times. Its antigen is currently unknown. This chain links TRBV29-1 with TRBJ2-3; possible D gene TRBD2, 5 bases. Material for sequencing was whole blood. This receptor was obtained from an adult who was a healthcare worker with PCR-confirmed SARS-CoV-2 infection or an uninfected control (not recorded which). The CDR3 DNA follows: TGCAGCGTTGATCGGGGAACAGATACGCAGTATTTT. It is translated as CSVDRGTDTQYF.